Following are 19 T cell receptor beta chains from one sample sequenced in a study of CD8 T cells in Susac syndrome. The RNA input was roughly 0.45 to 1 ug, and it was reverse transcribed with random hexamers. TCRdb processed the immunoSEQ multiplex PCR reads anew with MiXCR; each CDR3 protein has one entry. The repertoire has about 190,000 distinct CDR3 sequences, under 97% of them found once; the top ten carry roughly 0.093%. Material: CD4+ T cells from PBMCs. The receptor source for this set is a human donor with Susac syndrome.

This chain uses TRBV4-3 with TRBJ2-1; 10 positions match TRBD2. The germline gives CDR1 LGHNA, CDR2 YSLEER. J lost 4 bases, V lost 1 base, and 1 base had no gene match. The CDR3 length is 15 residues. This chain's CDR3 is CASSQVTSGYNEQFF. In nucleotides, the CDR3 is TGCGCCAGCAGCCAAGTGACTAGCGGGTACAATGAGCAGTTCTTC.

The rearrangement uses TRBV4-1 and TRBJ2-3; D perhaps matches TRBD2 (5 bases). Germline V gene sequence: CDR1 MGHRA, CDR2 YSYEKL. The CDR3 runs 15 residues. V lost 0 bases and J lost 11, with 18 bases in between. The CDR3 DNA reads TGCGCCAGCAGCCAAGATGCCGGGGTAGCCTCGAGGCAGTATTTT. Its translation: CASSQDAGVASRQYF.

The rearrangement joins TRBV7-2 to TRBJ2-3; D gene ambiguous. The CDR3 sequence is 14 residues long. Germline V gives CDR1 SGHTA, CDR2 FQGNSA. The V end lost 4 bases, the J end lost 2 bases, and 10 bases lay between the germline ends. CDR3 sequence reads: CASSSRLSTDTQYF. The CDR3 DNA sequence: TGTGCCAGCAGCTCGCGACTGTCCACAGATACGCAGTATTTT. Supplemented by reference TRBV7-2 and TRBJ2-3, the full variable domain reads GAGVSQSPSNKVTEKGKDVELRCDPISGHTALYWYRQSLGQGLEFLIYFQGNSAPDKSGLPSDRFSAERTGGSVSTLTIQRTQQEDSAVYLCASSSRLSTDTQYFGPGTRLTVL.

This rearrangement joins TRBV18 to TRBJ2-3, with 7 bases aligning to TRBD2. From germline, CDR1 is KGHSH and CDR2 LQKENI. The CDR3 totals 18 residues. V gave up 3 bases and J gave up 0 bases; unmatched junction bases: 12. CDR3 protein: CASSPLPGGVPSTDTQYF. The CDR3 DNA follows: TGTGCCAGCTCACCCCTGCCTGGGGGGGTACCTAGCACAGATACGCAGTATTTT.

V and J are TRBV10-3 and TRBJ2-1; 13 nucleotides align to TRBD2. Germline values: CDR1 ENHRY, CDR2 SYGVKD. The CDR3 sequence is 14 residues long. V was pared by 4 bases and J by 8 bases, with 2 bases of the junction left unmatched. The CDR3 region is CAISGGTSGDEQFF. In nucleotides, the CDR3 is TGTGCCATCAGTGGGGGGACTAGCGGGGATGAGCAGTTCTTC.

This clonotype came up once. The chain links TRBV7-3 to TRBJ2-3; D unresolved. CDR3 size: 14 residues. Per the germline V gene, CDR1 is SGHTA and CDR2 is FQGTGA. Trimming stripped 1 base from V and 3 bases from J, with 8 bases between. CDR3 sequence: CASSLSPVTDTQYF. The CDR3 bases are TGTGCCAGCAGCTTAAGCCCCGTGACAGATACGCAGTATTTT. The full variable domain, completed using reference TRBV7-3 and TRBJ2-3, is GAGVSQTPSNKVTEKGKYVELRCDPISGHTALYWYRQSLGQGPEFLIYFQGTGAADDSGLPNDRFFAVRPEGSVSTLKIQRTERGDSAVYLCASSLSPVTDTQYFGPGTRLTVL.

The rearrangement uses TRBV7-2 and TRBJ2-3; 10 bases are shared with TRBD2. Trimming at V came to 7 bases and at J to 5 bases, leaving 9 bases not matched to a gene. CDR1 is SGHTA and CDR2 is FQGNSA in the germline V gene. This CDR3 has 15 amino acids. The CDR3 spells CASKLAGIRGDTQYF. The CDR3 nucleotides are TGTGCCAGCAAACTAGCGGGGATTCGAGGAGATACGCAGTATTTT. The complete variable domain, with remaining parts taken from reference TRBV7-2 and TRBJ2-3, reads GAGVSQSPSNKVTEKGKDVELRCDPISGHTALYWYRQSLGQGLEFLIYFQGNSAPDKSGLPSDRFSAERTGGSVSTLTIQRTQQEDSAVYLCASKLAGIRGDTQYFGPGTRLTVL.

This clonotype was observed a single time. The chain uses TRBV6-5 and TRBJ2-7, with 8 bases matching TRBD2. The CDR3 has 15 amino acids. Per the germline V gene, CDR1 is MNHEY and CDR2 is SVGAGI. The junction had 5 bases not matched to a gene; V was cut back by 2 bases and J by 2 bases. CDR3 region: CASSYDRGGTYEQYF. CDR3 DNA sequence: TGTGCCAGCAGTTACGACCGGGGGGGCACCTACGAGCAGTACTTC.

V is TRBV7-2 and J is TRBJ1-3; D is uncertain. Trimming took 1 base from V and 3 from J, leaving 1 base between them. Germline V gene data show CDR1 as SGHTA and CDR2 as FQGNSA. The length of the CDR3 is 12 residues. DNA for the CDR3: TGTGCCAGCAGCTTAGTTGGAAACACCATATATTTT. Its translation: CASSLVGNTIYF.

V gene TRBV30 combines with J gene TRBJ2-1, with TRBD2 matching over 8 bases. The J segment lost 15 bases and the V segment lost 2 bases, leaving 15 bases of the junction unmatched. This CDR3 region has 14 residues. The germline CDR1 and CDR2 sequences are GTSNPN and SVGIG (reference sequence). The CDR3 DNA sequence: TGTGCCTGGAGTACGCTCCAGGGGCGGGGGGTTTCGTTCTTC. Protein: CAWSTLQGRGVSFF.

The chain is built from TRBV30 and TRBJ2-2; no reliable D call. This CDR3 region has 14 residues. The germline gives CDR1 GTSNPN, CDR2 SVGIG (reference sequence). V lost 7 bases to trimming and J lost 1 base, with 13 bases between them. The CDR3 here is CASARAGNTGELFF. The CDR3 DNA reads as TGTGCCTCCGCTCGGGCAGGGAACACCGGGGAGCTGTTTTTT.

The chain uses TRBV27 and TRBJ2-3; 7 bases are shared with TRBD1. After removal of 3 bases from V and 3 bases from J, the junction contained 6 bases not matched to a gene. The CDR3 runs to 15 residues. Germline CDR1 MNHEY, CDR2 SMNVEV (reference sequence). CDR3 sequence: CASSFDRARTDTQYF. The CDR3 region has the DNA TGTGCCAGCAGTTTCGACAGGGCTCGTACAGATACGCAGTATTTT.

The rearrangement joins TRBV7-2 to TRBJ1-2; no firm D call. Trimming took off 1 base at V and 4 bases at J, with 13 bases between the two ends. The CDR3 has 15 amino acids. Per germline, CDR1 SGHTA and CDR2 FQGNSA. The chain's CDR3 is CASSLGPGEGYGYTF. The CDR3 nucleotides are TGTGCCAGCAGCTTAGGGCCAGGAGAAGGCTATGGCTACACCTTC.

This chain joins TRBV7-9 and TRBJ2-1; TRBD1 matches at 7 bases. CDR3 length: 12 residues. Trimming at V came to 5 bases and at J to 15 bases, leaving 10 bases not matched to a gene. Per the germline V gene, CDR1 is SEHNR and CDR2 is FQNEAQ (reference sequence). Here the CDR3 reads CASSPDYRGWFF. The CDR3 nucleotides read TGTGCCAGCAGCCCCGATTACAGGGGCTGGTTCTTC.

V and J are TRBV5-4 and TRBJ2-1, with TRBD2 matching over 8 bases. This CDR3 is built from 18 residues. Germline CDR1 reads SGHNT; CDR2 reads YYREEE (reference sequence). The junction had 19 bases not matched to a gene; V was cut back by 3 bases and J by 8 bases. CDR3 loop: CASSSRLLAGREDDEQFF. The CDR3 nucleotides are TGTGCCAGCAGCTCACGACTATTAGCGGGAAGAGAAGACGATGAGCAGTTCTTC.

V usage is TRBV12-3 or TRBV12-4 and J usage is TRBJ2-5, with TRBD2 matching 8 bases. Trimming cost V 2 bases and J 8 bases; bases outside gene matches: 10. This CDR3 is 15 amino acids long. The CDR3 is CASSLTGGPTGTQYF. CDR3 sequence (DNA): TGTGCCAGCAGTTTAACGGGGGGGCCTACCGGAACCCAGTACTTC.

This chain joins TRBV20-1 and TRBJ2-3, with unresolved D. Germline CDR1 is DFQATT and CDR2 is SNEGSKA (reference sequence). Trimming shortened V by 4 bases and J by 4 bases, and 18 bases separated the two germline ends. CDR3 length equals 15 residues. Here the CDR3 DNA reads TGCAGTGCTATCCAGCTGGCTCGCCTCGCAGATACGCAGTATTTT. Translating it yields CSAIQLARLADTQYF.

The chain is built from TRBV9 and TRBJ2-3; D is uncertain. The germline V and J ends were trimmed by 2 bases and 1 base, with 11 bases remaining between them. Germline CDR1 and CDR2: SGDLS and YYNGEE. The CDR3 sequence is 15 residues long. CDR3 nucleotides: TGTGCCAGCAGCGTCGAGACATCCGGCACAGATACGCAGTATTTT. It codes for CASSVETSGTDTQYF.

The chain employs TRBV30 and TRBJ2-3; maybe TRBD2 (6 bases). Trimming shortened V by 7 bases and J by 2 bases, and 25 bases separated the two germline ends. This CDR3 region has 17 residues. The germline V gene has CDR1 GTSNPN and CDR2 SVGIG (reference sequence). CDR3 residues: CASAGKLGVLATDTQYF. DNA for the CDR3: TGTGCCTCGGCGGGGAAGTTGGGTGTCCTAGCCACAGATACGCAGTATTTT. Based on the CDR3 plus reference TRBV30 and TRBJ2-3, the full variable domain is SQTIHQWPATLVQPVGSPLSLECTVEGTSNPNLYWYRQAAGRGLQLLFYSVGIGQISSEVPQNLSASRPQDRQFILSSKKLLLSDSGFYLCASAGKLGVLATDTQYFGPGTRLTVL.